The rows below give T cell receptor beta chains drawn from one sample of a study of cytomegalovirus exposure and HLA in healthy donors. Clones were sequenced by immunoSEQ multiplex PCR, and TCRdb holds only the in-frame ones, with some missing. The sample includes around 100,000 clones, approximately 83% of them seen just once. What was sequenced was PBMCs. The receptor set was obtained from a female donor in good health and CMV-seropositive. CDR3s leave out the opening cysteine and the closing phenylalanine or tryptophan. A D gene is named only where the DNA matches it firmly.

j_call,v_call,d_call,cdr3_aa
TRBJ2-7,TRBV6-5,NA,ASSRDSSEQY
TRBJ1-1,TRBV6-5,NA,ASSYGAEPNTEAF
TRBJ1-2,TRBV18,NA,ASSPLTGNLDGYT
TRBJ2-3,TRBV9,NA,SSSISGTQRDTQY
TRBJ1-2,TRBV6-1,NA,ASSARHYGYT
TRBJ1-2,TRBV27,NA,ASIHRGGYP
TRBJ2-7,TRBV19,NA,ASSIDGFEQY
TRBJ2-1,TRBV19,NA,ASSIEALSYNEQF
TRBJ2-3,TRBV5-1,TRBD2,ASRPGTSAVTDTQY
TRBJ2-7,TRBV6-5,TRBD2,ASSLAGAGGNEQY
TRBJ1-5,TRBV27,NA,ASSSDTYSNQPQH
TRBJ1-2,TRBV19,TRBD1,ASTPAGGRRQGGYT
TRBJ2-7,TRBV7-9,NA,ASSFYDAGVSDEQY
TRBJ2-7,TRBV18,TRBD2,ASSPGTSGDEQY
TRBJ2-1,TRBV9,NA,ASSASRNNYNEQF
TRBJ2-1,TRBV15,NA,ATSSVQSSYNEQF
TRBJ2-3,TRBV5-1,TRBD1,ASSFYGQGVGTDTQY
TRBJ2-7,TRBV6-5,NA,ASSLGQYYEQY